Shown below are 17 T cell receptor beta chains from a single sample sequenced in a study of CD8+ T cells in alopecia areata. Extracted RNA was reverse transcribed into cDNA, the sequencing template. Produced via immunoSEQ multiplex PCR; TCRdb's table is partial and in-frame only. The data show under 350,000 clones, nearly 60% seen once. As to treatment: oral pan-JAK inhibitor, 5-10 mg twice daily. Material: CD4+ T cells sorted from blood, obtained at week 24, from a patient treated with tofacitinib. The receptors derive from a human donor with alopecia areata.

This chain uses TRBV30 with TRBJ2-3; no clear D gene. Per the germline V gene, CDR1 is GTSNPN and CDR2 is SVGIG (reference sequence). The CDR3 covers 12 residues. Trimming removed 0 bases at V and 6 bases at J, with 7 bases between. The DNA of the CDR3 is TGTGCCTGGAGTGTCTCGCGGGATACGCAGTATTTT. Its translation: CAWSVSRDTQYF.

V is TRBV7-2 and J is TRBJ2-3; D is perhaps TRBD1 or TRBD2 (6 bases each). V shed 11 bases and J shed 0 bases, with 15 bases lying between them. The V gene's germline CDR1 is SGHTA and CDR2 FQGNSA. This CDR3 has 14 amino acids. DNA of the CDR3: TGTGCCTCTAGGAGGGGGGCCAGCACAGATACGCAGTATTTT. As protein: CASRRGASTDTQYF.

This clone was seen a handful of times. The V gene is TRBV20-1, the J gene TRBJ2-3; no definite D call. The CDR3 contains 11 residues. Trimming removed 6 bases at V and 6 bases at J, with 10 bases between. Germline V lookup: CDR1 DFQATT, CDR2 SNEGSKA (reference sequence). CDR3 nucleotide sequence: TGCAGTGCAACCCTCAGGGATACGCAGTATTTT. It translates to CSATLRDTQYF.

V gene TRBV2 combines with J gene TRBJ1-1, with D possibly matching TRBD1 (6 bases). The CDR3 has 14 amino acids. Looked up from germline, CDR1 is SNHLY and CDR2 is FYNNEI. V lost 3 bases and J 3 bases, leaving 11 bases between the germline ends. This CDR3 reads CASSEVQGYTEAFF. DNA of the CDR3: TGTGCCAGCAGTGAGGTGCAGGGGTACACTGAAGCTTTCTTT.

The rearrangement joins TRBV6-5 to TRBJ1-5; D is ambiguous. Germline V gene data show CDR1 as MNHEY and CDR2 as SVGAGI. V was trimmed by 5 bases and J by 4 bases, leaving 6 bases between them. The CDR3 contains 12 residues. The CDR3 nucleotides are TGTGCCAGCAGTGGGCCGAATCAGCCCCAGCATTTT. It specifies CASSGPNQPQHF.

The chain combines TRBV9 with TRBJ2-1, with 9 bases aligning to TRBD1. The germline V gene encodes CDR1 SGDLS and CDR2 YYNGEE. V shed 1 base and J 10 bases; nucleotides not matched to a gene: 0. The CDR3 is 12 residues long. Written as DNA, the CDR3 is TGTGCCAGCAGCGTAACAGGGGGCGAGCAGTTCTTC. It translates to CASSVTGGEQFF.

DNA for the CDR3: TGTGCCTGGAGTCGGGATCTTAACACCGGGGAGCTGTTTTTT. Protein sequence: CAWSRDLNTGELFF. J is TRBJ2-2 and V is TRBV30; possibly TRBD2 for D (5 bases). This CDR3 comprises 14 residues. Germline lookup yields CDR1 GTSNPN and CDR2 SVGIG (reference sequence). V lost 2 bases and J lost 2, with 9 bases in between.

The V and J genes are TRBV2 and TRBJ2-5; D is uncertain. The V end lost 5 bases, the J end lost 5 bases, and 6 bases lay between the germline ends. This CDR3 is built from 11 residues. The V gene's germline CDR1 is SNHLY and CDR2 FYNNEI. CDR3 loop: CASSWIETQYF. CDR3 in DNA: TGTGCCAGCAGTTGGATCGAGACCCAGTACTTC.

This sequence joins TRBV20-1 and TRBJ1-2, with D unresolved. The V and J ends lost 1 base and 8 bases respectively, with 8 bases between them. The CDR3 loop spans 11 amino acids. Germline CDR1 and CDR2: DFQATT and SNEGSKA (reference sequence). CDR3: CSARGRTGYTF. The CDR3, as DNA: TGCAGTGCTAGAGGCAGGACGGGCTACACCTTC.

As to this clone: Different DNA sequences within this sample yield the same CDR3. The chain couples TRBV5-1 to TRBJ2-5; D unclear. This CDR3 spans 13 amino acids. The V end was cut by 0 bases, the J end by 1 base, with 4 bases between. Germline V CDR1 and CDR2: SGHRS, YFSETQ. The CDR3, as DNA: TGCGCCAGCAGCTTGGAAGGCCAAGAGACCCAGTACTTC. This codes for CASSLEGQETQYF.

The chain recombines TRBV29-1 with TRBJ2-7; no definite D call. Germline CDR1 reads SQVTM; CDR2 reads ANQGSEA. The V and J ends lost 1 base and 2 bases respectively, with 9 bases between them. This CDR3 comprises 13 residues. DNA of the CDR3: TGCAGCGTTGAAGTGGGTTTTACCTACGAGCAGTACTTC. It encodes CSVEVGFTYEQYF.

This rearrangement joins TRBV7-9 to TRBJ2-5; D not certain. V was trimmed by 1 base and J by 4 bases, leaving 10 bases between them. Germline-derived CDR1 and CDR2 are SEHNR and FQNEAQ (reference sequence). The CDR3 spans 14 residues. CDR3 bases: TGTGCCAGCAGCTTAGGATTGTGGGGAGAGACCCAGTACTTC. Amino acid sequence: CASSLGLWGETQYF.

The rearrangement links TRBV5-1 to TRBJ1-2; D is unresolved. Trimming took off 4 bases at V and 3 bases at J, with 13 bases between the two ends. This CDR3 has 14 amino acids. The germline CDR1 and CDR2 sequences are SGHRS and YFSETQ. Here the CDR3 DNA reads TGCGCCAGCAGCGCGACACTCCGGGACTATGGCTACACCTTC. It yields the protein CASSATLRDYGYTF.

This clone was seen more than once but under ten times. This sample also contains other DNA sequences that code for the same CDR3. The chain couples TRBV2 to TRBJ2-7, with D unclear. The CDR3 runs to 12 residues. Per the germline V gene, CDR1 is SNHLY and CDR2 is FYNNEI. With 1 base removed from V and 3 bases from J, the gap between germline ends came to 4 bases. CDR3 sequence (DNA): TGTGCCAGCAGTGAAGACCGCTACGAGCAGTACTTC. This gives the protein CASSEDRYEQYF.

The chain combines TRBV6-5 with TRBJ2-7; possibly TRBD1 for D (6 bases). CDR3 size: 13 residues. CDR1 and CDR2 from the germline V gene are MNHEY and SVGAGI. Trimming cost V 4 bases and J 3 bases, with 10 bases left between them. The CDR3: CASSSTGLYEQYF. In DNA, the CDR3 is TGTGCCAGCAGTTCGACAGGCCTCTACGAGCAGTACTTC.

CDR3 sequence (DNA): TGCAGCGTTGACTTGGGGGATTCGAGTGAGCAGTACTTC. It encodes CSVDLGDSSEQYF. The chain carries TRBV29-1 and TRBJ2-5, with D perhaps TRBD1 or TRBD2 (5 bases each). Germline CDR1 and CDR2: SQVTM and ANQGSEA. This CDR3 is built from 13 residues. Trimming took off 3 bases at V and 11 bases at J, with 19 bases between the two ends.

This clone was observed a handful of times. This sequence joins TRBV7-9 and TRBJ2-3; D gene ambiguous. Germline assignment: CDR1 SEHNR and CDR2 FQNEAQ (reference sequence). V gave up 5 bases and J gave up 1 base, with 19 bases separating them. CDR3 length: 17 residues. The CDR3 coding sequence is TGTGCCAGCAGCCCAGAAGGTTCGGGTTTGGGCACAGATACGCAGTATTTT. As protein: CASSPEGSGLGTDTQYF.